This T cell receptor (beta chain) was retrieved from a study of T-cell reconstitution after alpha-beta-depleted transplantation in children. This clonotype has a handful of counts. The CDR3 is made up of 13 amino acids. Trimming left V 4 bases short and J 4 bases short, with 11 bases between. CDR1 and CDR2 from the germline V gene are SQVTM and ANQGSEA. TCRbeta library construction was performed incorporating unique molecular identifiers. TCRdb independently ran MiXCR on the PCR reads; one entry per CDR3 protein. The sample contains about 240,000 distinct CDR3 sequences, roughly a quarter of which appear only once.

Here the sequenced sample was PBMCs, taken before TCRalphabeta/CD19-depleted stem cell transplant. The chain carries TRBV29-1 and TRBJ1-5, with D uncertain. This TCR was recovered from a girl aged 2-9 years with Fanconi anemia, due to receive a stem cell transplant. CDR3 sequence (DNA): TGCAGCGTTGGGGGTTCCCCGAATCAGCCCCAGCATTTT. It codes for CSVGGSPNQPQHF.